Listed below are T cell receptor beta chains from one sample, sequenced in a study of shared clonotypes between healthy human individuals. Clones were sequenced by immunoSEQ multiplex PCR, and TCRdb holds only the in-frame ones, with some missing. The repertoire holds roughly 1 million clones, with roughly 80% as singletons. The specimen was memory CD4+ T cells sorted from blood. These receptors all come from a man aged 18 to 29 in good health. Each CDR3 is given with its conserved first and last residue. The D gene is left open where the match is weak. Where a row states a size, it is once, few, many or the class of an expanded clone; other rows omit it.

j_call | d_call | v_call | clone_size | cdr3_aa | cdr3_nt
TRBJ2-3 | TRBD2 | TRBV7-9 | . | CASSLHPSGGTHTQYF | TGTGCCAGCAGCTTACATCCTAGCGGGGGGACTCATACGCAGTATTTT
TRBJ2-2 | TRBD2 | TRBV27 | . | CASSPGLAGSGELFF | TGTGCCAGCAGCCCCGGTCTAGCGGGATCCGGGGAGCTGTTTTTT
TRBJ2-1 | . | TRBV7-8 | . | CASSPLGSPRFEQFF | TGTGCCAGCAGCCCCCTCGGGTCCCCAAGGTTTGAGCAGTTCTTC
TRBJ2-2 | . | TRBV11-1 | . | CASSSQGGSRGTGELFF | TGTGCCAGCAGCTCCCAGGGGGGAAGTCGAGGCACCGGGGAGCTGTTTTTT
TRBJ2-2 | TRBD2 | TRBV2 | . | CASIRDAGGNTGELFF | TGTGCCAGCATCCGTGATGCGGGAGGGAACACCGGGGAGCTGTTTTTT
TRBJ2-3 | TRBD2 | TRBV19 | once | CASSMGLAGSGDTQYF | TGTGCCAGTAGTATGGGACTAGCGGGATCAGGCGATACGCAGTATTTT
TRBJ2-3 | TRBD2 | TRBV19 | . | CASSGTSGGTDTQYF | TGTGCCAGTAGTGGGACTAGCGGGGGCACAGATACGCAGTATTTT
TRBJ1-5 | . | TRBV7-8 | . | CASSLAAGQGPQHF | TGTGCCAGCAGCTTAGCGGCAGGGCAAGGGCCCCAGCATTTT
TRBJ2-5 | . | TRBV7-9 | . | CASRWTRAETQYF | TGTGCCAGCAGATGGACCAGAGCGGAGACCCAGTACTTC
TRBJ1-5 | . | TRBV2 | . | CASSEEDGPNQPQHF | TGTGCCAGCAGTGAAGAGGACGGCCCCAATCAGCCCCAGCATTTT
TRBJ1-1 | . | TRBV19 | . | CASSTLQQNTEAFF | TGTGCCAGTAGTACCCTACAGCAGAACACTGAAGCTTTCTTT
TRBJ2-7 | TRBD2 | TRBV7-2 | once | CASSLSSGSKYEQYF | TGTGCCAGCAGCCTGTCTAGCGGGAGTAAATACGAGCAGTACTTC
TRBJ2-7 | TRBD1 | TRBV18 | . | CASSPGTASYEQYF | TGTGCCAGCTCACCCGGGACAGCCTCCTACGAGCAGTACTTC
TRBJ1-1 | . | TRBV11-2 | . | CASSFGAGGAFF | TGTGCCAGCAGCTTCGGTGCGGGTGGAGCTTTCTTT
TRBJ2-3 | TRBD2 | TRBV25-1 | . | CASKGTSGTYTDTQYF | TGTGCCAGCAAAGGGACTAGCGGGACTTACACAGATACGCAGTATTTT
TRBJ2-3 | . | TRBV2 | . | CASSELGGTDTQYF | TGTGCCAGCAGTGAACTAGGGGGCACAGATACGCAGTATTTT
TRBJ1-2 | . | TRBV25-1 | . | CASSPGGRGIVGYTF | TGTGCCAGCAGTCCCGGCGGGAGGGGAATCGTCGGCTACACCTTC
TRBJ1-5 | . | TRBV7-8 | . | CASSSDRSAYSNQPQHF | TGTGCCAGCAGCTCAGACAGGTCCGCTTATAGCAATCAGCCCCAGCATTTT
TRBJ2-3 | . | TRBV19 | . | CASSTVRGYTDTQYF | TGTGCCAGTAGCACCGTGCGGGGCTACACAGATACGCAGTATTTT
TRBJ1-2 | TRBD1 | TRBV10-3 | few | CAISGDRESGYTF | TGTGCCATCAGTGGTGACAGGGAGAGTGGCTACACCTTC
TRBJ2-2 | TRBD1 | TRBV6-5 | . | CASSTGTGYTGELFF | TGTGCCAGCAGTACCGGGACAGGATACACCGGGGAGCTGTTTTTT
TRBJ2-3 | TRBD1 | TRBV28 | . | CASSGPRRGQGATDTQYF | TGTGCCAGCAGTGGGCCGCGTCGGGGACAGGGGGCCACAGATACGCAGTATTTT
TRBJ2-7 | TRBD2 | TRBV30 | . | CAWTKGAGVYEQYF | TGTGCCTGGACCAAAGGGGCGGGGGTCTACGAGCAGTACTTC
TRBJ2-2 | . | TRBV21-1 | . | CASSKGQVDRGAVF | TGTGCCAGCAGCAAGGGACAGGTGGACCGGGGAGCTGTTTTT